This T cell receptor beta chain was captured in a study of blood T cell repertoires in COVID-19. Germline CDR1 and CDR2: SGHTA and FQGTGA. Trimming shortened V by 0 bases and J by 1 base, and 15 bases separated the two germline ends. CDR3 size: 17 residues. Authors' analysis steps: By means of reference gene primer amplification, nucleated cell counts were estimated. Here immunoSEQ multiplex PCR was the method, and the copy in TCRdb shows in-frame clones only, minus some. Clone size and the V and J calls come from that table; the DNA yielded D and trimming. The repertoire has 350,000 or so clones, approximately 89% of them found once; the top ten carry roughly 3.9%.

The sample taken for sequencing was peripheral blood. V usage is TRBV7-3 and J usage is TRBJ1-1; tentatively, D is TRBD1 (5 bases). This TCR derives from an older woman with COVID-19, enrolled during active disease. CDR3 sequence reads: CASSLTSTGAPNTEAFF. Written as DNA, the CDR3 is TGTGCCAGCAGCTTAACCTCCACAGGCGCTCCGAACACTGAAGCTTTCTTT.